In its sample, the clone carrying this TCR beta chain was seen many times. Its antigen remains unidentified. Patients having uncontrolled infection, another autoimmune disease, pregnancy or lactation were not included. Diagnoses were established using clinical symptoms, serum thyroxine and TRAb, thyroid ultrasound and orbital computed tomography. Researchers amplified the TCR beta CDR3 regions from RNA transcripts. When the TCR CDR3 underwent first-round RT-PCR, the HTBI primer set was used. TCRdb re-called the multiplex PCR reads with MiXCR, one entry per CDR3 protein. There are some 770,000 distinct CDR3 sequences in the sample; over 15% occur only once, and roughly 8% lies in the top ten. This sample was included in a study of T cells in Graves' hyperthyroidism and ophthalmopathy. Findings and caveats of the study: Most thyroid clonotypes expanded above 0.001 were also detected in blood. Ophthalmopathy could be told apart from stable hyperthyroidism with a 13 V-J model.

This CDR3 is 15 amino acids long. After removal of 2 bases from V and 5 bases from J, the junction contained 9 bases not matched to a gene. Germline values: CDR1 GTSNPN, CDR2 SVGIG (reference sequence). The clonotype originates from a man younger than 35 with Graves' hyperthyroidism. Sequenced: blood. The chain combines TRBV30 with TRBJ1-1; 9 bases are shared with TRBD1. DNA of the CDR3: TGTGCCTGGAGTTTAACAGGGGGCGCGAGAACTGAAGCTTTCTTT. Residues: CAWSLTGGARTEAFF.